The present entry profiles one T cell receptor beta chain with its context. Within the sample, other DNA sequences also encode this same CDR3. This table comes from immunoSEQ multiplex PCR, and its TCRdb copy is limited to in-frame clones, with some not included. Among about 63,000 clones, roughly 90% were seen once, and the ten largest hold 1.2%. This record comes from a study of cytomegalovirus exposure and HLA in healthy donors. The sample consisted of PBMCs. The source is a woman in her late teens or twenties in good health and CMV-seronegative.

CDR3: CAWSVRGNQPQHF. Written as DNA, the CDR3 is TGTGCCTGGAGTGTAAGAGGGAATCAGCCCCAGCATTTT. The chain uses TRBV30 and TRBJ1-5; no firm D call. The CDR3 runs to 13 residues. V lost 0 bases and J 4 bases, leaving 7 bases between the germline ends. Germline values: CDR1 GTSNPN, CDR2 SVGIG (reference sequence).